The rows below give T cell receptor beta chains drawn from one sample of a study of PD-L1 blockade in urothelial cancer. Assay: immunoSEQ multiplex PCR; the TCRdb copy retains only in-frame clones and omits some. This sample carries under 30,000 clones, approximately 88% of them seen once, and the ten largest clones take approximately 3%. Sequencing used PBMCs, obtained around atezolizumab (anti-PD-L1) treatment. All receptors derive from a man aged 45-65 years with urothelial cancer. Each CDR3 is given with its conserved first and last residue. Each record gives: clone size, D gene, V gene, J gene, CDR3 DNA, CDR3 protein. D genes are given only for firm matches. Clone size is given for some rows only: seen once, a few or many times, or a class if the clone is expanded.

clone_size: -
d_call: -
v_call: TRBV7-2
j_call: TRBJ1-4
cdr3_nt: TGTGCCAGCAGCTTAGGGGGGGTGTCTGAAAAACTGTTTTTT
cdr3_aa: CASSLGGVSEKLFF

clone_size: -
d_call: TRBD1
v_call: TRBV27
j_call: TRBJ2-3
cdr3_nt: TGTGCCAGCAGTTTATCCCGACAGGGGTTGAATACGCAGTATTTT
cdr3_aa: CASSLSRQGLNTQYF

clone_size: -
d_call: TRBD2
v_call: TRBV7-6
j_call: TRBJ2-3
cdr3_nt: TGTGCCAGCAGCCGGACTAGCGGGAGCCGCACAGATACGCAGTATTTT
cdr3_aa: CASSRTSGSRTDTQYF

clone_size: -
d_call: -
v_call: TRBV10-1
j_call: TRBJ2-7
cdr3_nt: TGCGCCAGCAGTGAGTCGACCGGAGCCTACGAGCAGTACTTC
cdr3_aa: CASSESTGAYEQYF

clone_size: -
d_call: TRBD2
v_call: TRBV5-1
j_call: TRBJ2-3
cdr3_nt: TGCGCCAGCAGCTCGGGACTAGCAAGCACAGATACGCAGTATTTT
cdr3_aa: CASSSGLASTDTQYF

clone_size: -
d_call: -
v_call: TRBV28
j_call: TRBJ1-1
cdr3_nt: TGTGCCAGCAGTTTATCTGAGAACCTACTAATGAACACTGAAGCTTTCTTT
cdr3_aa: CASSLSENLLMNTEAFF

clone_size: -
d_call: TRBD2
v_call: TRBV11-2
j_call: TRBJ2-3
cdr3_nt: TGTGCCAGCACCGGGGGAACTAGCGGGAGAGATACGCAGTATTTT
cdr3_aa: CASTGGTSGRDTQYF

clone_size: -
d_call: -
v_call: TRBV6-4
j_call: TRBJ2-3
cdr3_nt: TGTGCCAGCAGTGAGGGGCGACAGAGCACAGATACGCAGTATTTT
cdr3_aa: CASSEGRQSTDTQYF

clone_size: -
d_call: -
v_call: TRBV9
j_call: TRBJ2-7
cdr3_nt: TGTGCCAGCAGCGTAGAATTATCGTGGGGGCCCCTCGAGGCCTACGAGCAGTACTTC
cdr3_aa: CASSVELSWGPLEAYEQYF

clone_size: -
d_call: TRBD1
v_call: TRBV13
j_call: TRBJ1-5
cdr3_nt: TGTGCCAGCAGCCACAGGGGAAGCAATCAGCCCCAGCATTTT
cdr3_aa: CASSHRGSNQPQHF

clone_size: -
d_call: TRBD1
v_call: TRBV7-8
j_call: TRBJ2-7
cdr3_nt: TGTGCCAGCAGCTTAGAGGGGGCCGCTGCGCCCTACGAGCAGTACTTC
cdr3_aa: CASSLEGAAAPYEQYF

clone_size: few
d_call: TRBD2
v_call: TRBV2
j_call: TRBJ2-2
cdr3_nt: TGTGCCAGCAGTGACCCGGGAGGGCCGACCGGGGAGCTGTTTTTT
cdr3_aa: CASSDPGGPTGELFF

clone_size: -
d_call: TRBD2
v_call: TRBV6-5
j_call: TRBJ2-5
cdr3_nt: TGTGCCAGCAGTCTAGCGGGAGGGCAAGAGACCCAGTACTTC
cdr3_aa: CASSLAGGQETQYF

clone_size: -
d_call: TRBD1
v_call: TRBV27
j_call: TRBJ2-7
cdr3_nt: TGTGCCAGCAGCTGGGACAGGGCCCCCCACCCCTACGAGCAGTACTTC
cdr3_aa: CASSWDRAPHPYEQYF

clone_size: -
d_call: TRBD1
v_call: TRBV14
j_call: TRBJ2-3
cdr3_nt: TGTGCCAGCAGCCAAGAGGACAGGGAAGGTACCACAGATACGCAGTATTTT
cdr3_aa: CASSQEDREGTTDTQYF

clone_size: -
d_call: TRBD2
v_call: TRBV5-5
j_call: TRBJ2-5
cdr3_nt: TGTGCCAGCAGCTTGGCTGCTAGCGGGTTACAAGAGACCCAGTACTTC
cdr3_aa: CASSLAASGLQETQYF

clone_size: -
d_call: -
v_call: TRBV14
j_call: TRBJ2-7
cdr3_nt: TGTGCCAGCAGCCAAGCCAGAGTGATCCCAGGTTCGATCTACGAGCAGTACTTC
cdr3_aa: CASSQARVIPGSIYEQYF

clone_size: -
d_call: TRBD1
v_call: TRBV11-2
j_call: TRBJ1-1
cdr3_nt: TGTGCCAGCAGCTTACGCAGACAGGGTAAAAACACTGAAGCTTTCTTT
cdr3_aa: CASSLRRQGKNTEAFF

clone_size: -
d_call: -
v_call: TRBV7-9
j_call: TRBJ1-1
cdr3_nt: TGTGCCAGCAGCTTCGGTTGGGACAATAGCCCTGAAGCTTTCTTT
cdr3_aa: CASSFGWDNSPEAFF

clone_size: -
d_call: TRBD2
v_call: TRBV27
j_call: TRBJ2-2
cdr3_nt: TGTGCCAGCAGTCGAAGAGTAGCGGGACGCACCGGGGAGCTGTTTTTT
cdr3_aa: CASSRRVAGRTGELFF